This TCR beta chain was identified in a study of cytomegalovirus exposure and HLA in healthy donors. Whole-study results and caveats: Among TCR beta chains, those listed as cytomegalovirus-associated numbered roughly 150. TCR beta V- and J-gene trimming was later associated with a missense DCLRE1C variant.

Primers included in the PCR were 60 Vbeta and 13 Jbeta primers. The table came from immunoSEQ multiplex PCR; TCRdb's copy has only in-frame clones and leaves some out. The sample has about 110,000 clones, around 75% seen once. The V segment lost 4 bases and the J segment 4 bases; nucleotides outside the gene matches: 8. Germline values: CDR1 SGHRS, CDR2 YFSETQ. This CDR3 spans 18 amino acids. As regards this clone: Antigen unknown.

V and J are TRBV5-1 and TRBJ2-1; 16 nucleotides agree with TRBD2. The TCR sequence derives from a male donor in good health and CMV-seropositive. Sequenced material: PBMCs. The CDR3 here is CASSRGLAGGGVYNEQFF. The CDR3 bases are TGCGCCAGCAGCCGGGGACTAGCGGGAGGGGGGGTTTACAATGAGCAGTTCTTC.